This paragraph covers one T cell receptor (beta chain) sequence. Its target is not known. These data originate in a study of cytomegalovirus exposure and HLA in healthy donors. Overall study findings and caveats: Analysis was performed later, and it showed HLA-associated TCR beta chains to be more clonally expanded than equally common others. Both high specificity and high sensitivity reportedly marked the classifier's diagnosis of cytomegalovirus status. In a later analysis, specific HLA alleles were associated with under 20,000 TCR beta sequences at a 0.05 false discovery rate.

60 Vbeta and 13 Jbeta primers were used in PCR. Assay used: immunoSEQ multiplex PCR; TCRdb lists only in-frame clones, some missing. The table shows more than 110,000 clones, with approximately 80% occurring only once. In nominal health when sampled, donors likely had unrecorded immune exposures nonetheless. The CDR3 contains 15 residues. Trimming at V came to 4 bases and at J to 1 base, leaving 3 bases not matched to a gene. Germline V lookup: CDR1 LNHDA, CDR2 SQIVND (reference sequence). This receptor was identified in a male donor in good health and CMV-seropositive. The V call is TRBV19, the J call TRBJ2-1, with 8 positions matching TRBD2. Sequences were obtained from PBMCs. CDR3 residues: CASSKVAGSYNEQFF. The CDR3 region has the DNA TGTGCCAGTAGTAAGGTAGCGGGGTCCTACAATGAGCAGTTCTTC.